This T cell receptor beta chain was retrieved from a study of cytomegalovirus exposure and HLA in healthy donors. Primers for the PCR totalled 60 Vbeta and 13 Jbeta. Assay used: immunoSEQ multiplex PCR; TCRdb lists only in-frame clones, some missing. The table includes 150,000 or so clones, around three quarters detected once. The TCR was taken from a man in his forties in good health and CMV-seronegative. Input material: PBMCs.

The CDR3 reads CASSLAPSGRGDTQYF. CDR3 bases: TGTGCCAGCAGCTTAGCGCCTAGCGGGAGGGGCGATACGCAGTATTTT. The chain combines TRBV7-2 with TRBJ2-3; 12 bases are a match to TRBD2. The CDR3 is 16 amino acids. J gave up 6 bases and V 0 bases, and 4 bases lay outside the gene matches. Germline V CDR1 and CDR2: SGHTA, FQGNSA.